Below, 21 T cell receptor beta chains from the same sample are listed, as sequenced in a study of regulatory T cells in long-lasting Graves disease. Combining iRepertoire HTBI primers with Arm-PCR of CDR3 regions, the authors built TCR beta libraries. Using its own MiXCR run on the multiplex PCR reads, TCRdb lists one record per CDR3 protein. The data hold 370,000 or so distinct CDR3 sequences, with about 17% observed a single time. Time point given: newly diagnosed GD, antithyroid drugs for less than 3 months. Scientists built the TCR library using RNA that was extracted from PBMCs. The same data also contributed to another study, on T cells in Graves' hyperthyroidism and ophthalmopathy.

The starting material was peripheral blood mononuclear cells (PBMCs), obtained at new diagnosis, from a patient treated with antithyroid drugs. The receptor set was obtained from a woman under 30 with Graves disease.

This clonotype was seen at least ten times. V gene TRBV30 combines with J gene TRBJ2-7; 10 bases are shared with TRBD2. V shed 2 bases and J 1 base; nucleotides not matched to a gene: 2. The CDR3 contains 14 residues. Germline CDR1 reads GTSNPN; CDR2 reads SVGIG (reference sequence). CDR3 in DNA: TGTGCCTGGAGTAGCGGGAGGGGTTCCTACGAGCAGTACTTC. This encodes CAWSSGRGSYEQYF.

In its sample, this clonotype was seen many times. The CDR3 DNA sequence: TGTGCCACCAGCAGAGAGAGGCTAGGGAGCTACGAGCAGTACTTC. Encoded protein: CATSRERLGSYEQYF. The rearrangement links TRBV15 to TRBJ2-7; D possibly corresponds to TRBD2 (5 bases). V gave up 0 bases and J gave up 3 bases, with 12 bases separating them. Germline CDR1 LNHNV, CDR2 YYDKDF (reference sequence). This CDR3 is built from 15 residues.

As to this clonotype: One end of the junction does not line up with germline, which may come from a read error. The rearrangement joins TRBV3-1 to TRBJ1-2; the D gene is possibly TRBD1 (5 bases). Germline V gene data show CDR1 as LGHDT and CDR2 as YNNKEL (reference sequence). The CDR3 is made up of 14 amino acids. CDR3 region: CASSQDDSPYGYTF. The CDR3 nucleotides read TGCGCCAGCAGCCAAGACGACAGTCCCTATGGCTACACCTTC.

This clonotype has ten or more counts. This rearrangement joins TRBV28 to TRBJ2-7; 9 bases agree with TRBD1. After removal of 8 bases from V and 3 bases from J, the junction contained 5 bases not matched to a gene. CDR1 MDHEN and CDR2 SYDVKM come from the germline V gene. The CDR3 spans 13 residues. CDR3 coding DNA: TGTGCCAGCGGACGGGACAGGGTCTACGAGCAGTACTTC. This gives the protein CASGRDRVYEQYF.

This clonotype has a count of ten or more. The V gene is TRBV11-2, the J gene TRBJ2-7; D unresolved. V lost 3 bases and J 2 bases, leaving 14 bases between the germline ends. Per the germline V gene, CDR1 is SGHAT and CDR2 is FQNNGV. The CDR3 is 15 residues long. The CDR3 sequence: CASSFKFGSPYEQYF. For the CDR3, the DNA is TGTGCCAGCAGCTTCAAGTTCGGATCGCCCTACGAGCAGTACTTC.

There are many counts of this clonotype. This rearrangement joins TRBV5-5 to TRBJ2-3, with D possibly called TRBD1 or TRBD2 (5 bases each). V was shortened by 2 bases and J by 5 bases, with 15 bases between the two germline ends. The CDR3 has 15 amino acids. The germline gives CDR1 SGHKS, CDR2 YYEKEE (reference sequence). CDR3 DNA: TGTGCCAGCAGCTTAAGAGGGGCCCGGGTAGATACGCAGTATTTT. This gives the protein CASSLRGARVDTQYF.

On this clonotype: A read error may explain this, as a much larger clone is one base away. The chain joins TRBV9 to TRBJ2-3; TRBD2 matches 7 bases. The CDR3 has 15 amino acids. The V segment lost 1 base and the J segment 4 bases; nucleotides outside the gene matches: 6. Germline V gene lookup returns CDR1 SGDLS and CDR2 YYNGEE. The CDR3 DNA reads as TGTGCCAGCAGCGTAATCGGACTAGGCTCAGATACGCAGTATTTT. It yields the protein CASSVIGLGSDTQYF. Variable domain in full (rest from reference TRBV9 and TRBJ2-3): DSGVTQTPKHLITATGQRVTLRCSPRSGDLSVYWYQQSLDQGLQFLIQYYNGEERAKGNILERFSAQQFPDLHSELNLSSLELGDSALYFCASSVIGLGSDTQYFGPGTRLTVL.

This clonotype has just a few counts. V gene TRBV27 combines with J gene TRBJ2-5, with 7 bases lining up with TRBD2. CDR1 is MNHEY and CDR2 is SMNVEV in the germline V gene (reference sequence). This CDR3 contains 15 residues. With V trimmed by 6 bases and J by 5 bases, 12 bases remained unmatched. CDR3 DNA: TGTGCCAGCAGAGAGGCCGGACTAGGGGAGGAGACCCAGTACTTC. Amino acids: CASREAGLGEETQYF.

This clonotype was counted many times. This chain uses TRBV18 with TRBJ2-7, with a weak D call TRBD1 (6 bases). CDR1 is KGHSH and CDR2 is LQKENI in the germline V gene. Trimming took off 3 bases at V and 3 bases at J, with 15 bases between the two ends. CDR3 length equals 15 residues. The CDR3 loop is CASSPVQGPLYEQYF. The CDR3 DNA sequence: TGTGCCAGCTCACCCGTGCAGGGGCCTCTCTACGAGCAGTACTTC.

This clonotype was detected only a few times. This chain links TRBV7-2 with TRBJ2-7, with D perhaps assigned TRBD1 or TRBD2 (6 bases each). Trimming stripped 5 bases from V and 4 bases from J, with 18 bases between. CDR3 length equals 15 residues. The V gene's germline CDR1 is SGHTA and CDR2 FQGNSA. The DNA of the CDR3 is TGTGCCAGCAGCCGGCCCCCCGGGGGCCAGTACGAGCAGTACTTC. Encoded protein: CASSRPPGGQYEQYF.

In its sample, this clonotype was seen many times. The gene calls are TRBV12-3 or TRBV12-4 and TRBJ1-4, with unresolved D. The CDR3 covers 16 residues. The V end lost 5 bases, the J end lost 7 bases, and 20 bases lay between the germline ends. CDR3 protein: CASSLYWNAGGEKLFF. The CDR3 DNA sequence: TGTGCCAGCAGTCTATATTGGAACGCCGGAGGTGAAAAACTGTTTTTT.

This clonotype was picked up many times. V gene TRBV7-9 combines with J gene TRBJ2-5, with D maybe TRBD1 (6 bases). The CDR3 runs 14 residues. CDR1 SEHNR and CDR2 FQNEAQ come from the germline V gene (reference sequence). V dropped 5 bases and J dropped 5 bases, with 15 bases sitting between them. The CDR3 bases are TGTGCCAGCAGCATCCTACAGGGAACGGAGACCCAGTACTTC. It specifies CASSILQGTETQYF.

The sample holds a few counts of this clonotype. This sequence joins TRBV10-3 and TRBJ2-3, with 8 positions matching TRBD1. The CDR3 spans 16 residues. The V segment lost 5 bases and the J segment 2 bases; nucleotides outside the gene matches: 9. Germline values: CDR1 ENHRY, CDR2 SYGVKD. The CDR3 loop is CAISTDRANYTDTQYF. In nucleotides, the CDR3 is TGTGCCATCAGTACGGACAGGGCAAACTACACAGATACGCAGTATTTT.

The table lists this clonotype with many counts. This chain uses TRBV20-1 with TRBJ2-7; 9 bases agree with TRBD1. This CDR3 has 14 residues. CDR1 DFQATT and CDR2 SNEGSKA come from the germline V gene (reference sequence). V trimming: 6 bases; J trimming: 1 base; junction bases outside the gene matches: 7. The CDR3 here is CSATGTGNSYEQYF. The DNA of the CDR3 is TGCAGTGCAACCGGGACAGGGAATTCCTACGAGCAGTACTTC.

The CDR3 sequence is CASRFGRADTQYF. DNA for the CDR3: TGTGCCAGCAGATTCGGGAGAGCAGATACGCAGTATTTT. The chain is built from TRBV6-2 or TRBV6-3 and TRBJ2-3, with TRBD2 as a possible D gene (6 bases). This CDR3 spans 13 amino acids. With 6 bases removed from V and 4 bases from J, the gap between germline ends came to 11 bases. Germline loops: CDR1 MNHEY, CDR2 SVGEGT.

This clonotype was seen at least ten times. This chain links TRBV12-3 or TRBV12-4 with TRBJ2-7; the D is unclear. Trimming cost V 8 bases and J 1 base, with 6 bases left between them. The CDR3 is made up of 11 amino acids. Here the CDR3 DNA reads TGTGCCAGCGGGGTTTCCTACGAGCAGTACTTC. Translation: CASGVSYEQYF.

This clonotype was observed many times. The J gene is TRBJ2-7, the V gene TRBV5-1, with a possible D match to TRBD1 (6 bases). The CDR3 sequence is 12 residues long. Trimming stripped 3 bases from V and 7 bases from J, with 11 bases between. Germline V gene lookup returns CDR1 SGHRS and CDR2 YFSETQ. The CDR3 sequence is CASSSTGSEQYF. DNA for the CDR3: TGCGCCAGCAGCTCCACAGGGAGTGAGCAGTACTTC.

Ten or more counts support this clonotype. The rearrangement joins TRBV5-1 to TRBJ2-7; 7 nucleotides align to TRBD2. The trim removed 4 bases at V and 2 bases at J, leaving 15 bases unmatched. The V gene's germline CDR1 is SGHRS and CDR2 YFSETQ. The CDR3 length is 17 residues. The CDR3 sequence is CASSVDLPLAATYEQYF. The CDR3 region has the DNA TGCGCCAGCAGCGTGGACCTCCCCCTAGCGGCGACCTACGAGCAGTACTTC.

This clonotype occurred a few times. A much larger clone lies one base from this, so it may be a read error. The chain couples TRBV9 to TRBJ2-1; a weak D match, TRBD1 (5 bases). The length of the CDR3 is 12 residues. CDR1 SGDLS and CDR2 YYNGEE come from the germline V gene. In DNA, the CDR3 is TGTGCCGGCAGCGTCCAGGGAAGTGAGCAGTTCTTC. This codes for CAGSVQGSEQFF.

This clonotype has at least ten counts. The CDR3: CASSARVYRTGELFF. The CDR3 DNA follows: TGTGCCAGCAGTGCACGGGTGTACCGGACCGGGGAGCTGTTTTTT. The rearrangement links TRBV2 to TRBJ2-2; D ambiguous. V dropped 4 bases and J dropped 5 bases, with 14 bases sitting between them. The V gene's germline CDR1 is SNHLY and CDR2 FYNNEI. This CDR3 is 15 amino acids long. Full variable domain (missing parts from reference TRBV2 and TRBJ2-2): EPEVTQTPSHQVTQMGQEVILRCVPISNHLYFYWYRQILGQKVEFLVSFYNNEISEKSEIFDDQFSVERPDGSNFTLKIRSTKLEDSAMYFCASSARVYRTGELFFGEGSRLTVL.

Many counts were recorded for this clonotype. The chain's CDR3 is CASSGNSNTEAFF. The CDR3, as DNA: TGTGCCAGCTCGGGGAATTCGAACACTGAAGCTTTCTTT. V and J are TRBV18 and TRBJ1-1, with D uncertain. Germline V gene lookup returns CDR1 KGHSH and CDR2 LQKENI. Between the trimmed V and J ends, which lost 6 bases and 1 base, there was a span of 9 bases. This CDR3 contains 13 residues.